One and the same sample provided the 14 T cell receptor beta chains below, sequenced in a study of T cell repertoires in cytomegalovirus infection. One entry per CDR3 protein results from TCRdb running MiXCR on the reads. The sample includes some 600,000 distinct CDR3 sequences, 20% to 25% of them seen just once. Sequencing was carried out using CD8+ T cells from PBMCs. These TCRs come from a human donor in good health (CMV status not recorded). Some clones in this sample may be carry-over from other donors' samples.

This chain uses TRBV27 with TRBJ2-7, with 8 bases aligning to TRBD2. The CDR3 totals 15 residues. Trimming took 4 bases from V and 6 from J; bases not matched to a gene: 11. Germline V gene data show CDR1 as MNHEY and CDR2 as SMNVEV (reference sequence). The CDR3 loop is CASSSRGGPAREQYF. CDR3 DNA sequence: TGTGCCAGCAGTTCGCGCGGGGGGCCGGCTCGCGAGCAGTACTTC.

Only one count was recorded for this clonotype. At one end the junction does not follow the germline gene, possibly because of a read error. This chain joins TRBV6-1 and TRBJ2-1, with D tentatively TRBD1 (6 bases). Germline CDR1 and CDR2: MNHNS and SASEGT. This CDR3 comprises 13 residues. This CDR3 reads CASSHNTGYELFF. CDR3 coding DNA: TGTGCCAGCAGTCATAATACAGGGTACGAGCTGTTCTTC.

This clonotype was recorded a few times. The rearrangement uses TRBV14 and TRBJ2-6, with a tentative D call TRBD1 (6 bases). The CDR3 sequence is 15 residues long. Between the trimmed V and J ends, which lost 5 bases and 1 base, there was a span of 9 bases. In germline, CDR1 is SGHDN, CDR2 FVKESK. The CDR3 DNA reads as TGTGCCAGCAGCGTACAGGGATCTGGGGCCAACGTCCTGACTTTC. It is translated as CASSVQGSGANVLTF.

This clonotype appeared many times. The genes are TRBV4-1 and TRBJ2-5, with 9 positions matching TRBD2. Losses at the gene ends were 0 bases for V and 3 bases for J; bases not matched to a gene: 5. There are 16 residues in the CDR3. Germline V gene sequence: CDR1 MGHRA, CDR2 YSYEKL. DNA for the CDR3: TGCGCCAGCAGCCAAGAACCGATAGCGGGGGAAGAGACCCAGTACTTC. It specifies CASSQEPIAGEETQYF.

This clonotype was seen at least ten times. The rearrangement links TRBV27 to TRBJ1-2; 8 bases align to TRBD1. The V gene's germline CDR1 is MNHEY and CDR2 SMNVEV (reference sequence). The CDR3 is 15 amino acids. Trimming cost V 3 bases and J 3 bases; bases outside gene matches: 6. The CDR3 spells CASSFAGGDHYGYTF. The CDR3 nucleotides read TGTGCCAGCAGTTTTGCAGGGGGCGATCACTATGGCTACACCTTC.

This clonotype was observed many times. V gene TRBV6-5 combines with J gene TRBJ1-1, with D maybe TRBD1 (5 bases). Trimming left V 2 bases short and J 3 bases short, with 13 bases between. This CDR3 has 15 residues. CDR1 and CDR2 from the germline V gene are MNHEY and SVGAGI. The CDR3: CASSYGALSYTEAFF. The DNA of the CDR3 is TGTGCCAGCAGTTACGGGGCATTATCTTACACTGAAGCTTTCTTT.

This clonotype was counted only a few times. The genes are TRBV19 and TRBJ1-5; the D is unclear. The CDR3 spans 13 residues. V lost 3 bases, J lost 4 bases, and 7 bases lay in between. CDR1 is LNHDA and CDR2 is SQIVND in the germline V gene (reference sequence). The CDR3 is CASSISINQPQHF. The CDR3, as DNA: TGTGCCAGTAGTATCTCGATTAATCAGCCCCAGCATTTT.

This clonotype came up a few times. This sequence joins TRBV15 and TRBJ1-1; TRBD1 matches at 8 bases. Germline V lookup: CDR1 LNHNV, CDR2 YYDKDF (reference sequence). The CDR3 extends over 15 amino acids. The V segment lost 2 bases and the J segment 2 bases; nucleotides outside the gene matches: 4. CDR3 DNA: TGTGCCACCAGCAGATGGACAGGGTTAAACACTGAAGCTTTCTTT. Encoded protein: CATSRWTGLNTEAFF. Full variable domain (outside the CDR3, taken from reference TRBV15 and TRBJ1-1): DAMVIQNPRYQVTQFGKPVTLSCSQTLNHNVMYWYQQKSSQAPKLLFHYYDKDFNNEADTPDNFQSRRPNTSFCFLDIRSPGLGDTAMYLCATSRWTGLNTEAFFGQGTRLTVV.

This clonotype occurred a few times. This CDR3 reads CASRSGPTNYGYTF. In nucleotides, the CDR3 is TGTGCCAGCAGATCGGGACCGACTAACTATGGCTACACCTTC. The chain recombines TRBV7-9 with TRBJ1-2; D might be TRBD1 (5 bases). Germline V gene data show CDR1 as SEHNR and CDR2 as FQNEAQ (reference sequence). The CDR3 is made up of 14 amino acids. V was cut by 6 bases and J by 0 bases, with 11 bases left in between.

This clonotype was counted a few times. The chain recombines TRBV29-1 with TRBJ2-1; D gene unclear. The CDR3 has 15 amino acids. The germline gives CDR1 SQVTM, CDR2 ANQGSEA. V gave up 6 bases and J gave up 5 bases, with 20 bases separating them. The DNA of the CDR3 is TGCAGCGTCCTGGGAACTAACCAGGATAACAATGAGCAGTTCTTC. The encoded protein is CSVLGTNQDNNEQFF.

There are a few counts of this clonotype. CDR3 in amino acids: CASSYSWRGANTEAFF. In DNA form, the CDR3 reads TGTGCCAGCAGTTACTCGTGGCGGGGGGCTAACACTGAAGCTTTCTTT. V is TRBV6-5 and J is TRBJ1-1; a weak D match, TRBD1 (6 bases). CDR3 length: 16 amino acids. V dropped 0 bases and J dropped 2 bases, with 13 bases sitting between them. CDR1 is MNHEY, CDR2 SVGAGI, per germline.

The chain links TRBV3-1 to TRBJ2-7, with D unclear. Germline CDR1 is LGHDT and CDR2 is YNNKEL (reference sequence). V was pared by 1 base and J by 8 bases, with 12 bases between. This CDR3 spans 13 amino acids. The CDR3: CASSQGEENQQYV. DNA for the CDR3: TGTGCCAGCAGCCAAGGGGAAGAAAATCAGCAGTACGTC.

This clonotype was picked up a small number of times. V gene TRBV24-1 combines with J gene TRBJ2-1, with 8 bases identical to TRBD2. Germline V gene data show CDR1 as KGHDR and CDR2 as SFDVKD. The CDR3 consists of 16 residues. Losses at the gene ends were 3 bases for V and 2 bases for J; bases not matched to a gene: 5. Here the CDR3 DNA reads TGTGCCACCAGTGATGGGGCGGGGGGCACCTACAATGAGCAGTTCTTC. Translated: CATSDGAGGTYNEQFF.

This clonotype was picked up a small number of times. The chain is built from TRBV25-1 and TRBJ2-3; 7 bases match TRBD1. Germline V lookup: CDR1 MGHDK, CDR2 SYGVNS. The CDR3 totals 16 residues. Germline trimming cut 4 bases from V and 0 bases from J; bases unmatched to any gene: 7. CDR3 residues: CASSGVGGPSTDTQYF. CDR3 nucleotide sequence: TGTGCCAGCAGTGGGGTAGGGGGCCCCAGCACAGATACGCAGTATTTT.